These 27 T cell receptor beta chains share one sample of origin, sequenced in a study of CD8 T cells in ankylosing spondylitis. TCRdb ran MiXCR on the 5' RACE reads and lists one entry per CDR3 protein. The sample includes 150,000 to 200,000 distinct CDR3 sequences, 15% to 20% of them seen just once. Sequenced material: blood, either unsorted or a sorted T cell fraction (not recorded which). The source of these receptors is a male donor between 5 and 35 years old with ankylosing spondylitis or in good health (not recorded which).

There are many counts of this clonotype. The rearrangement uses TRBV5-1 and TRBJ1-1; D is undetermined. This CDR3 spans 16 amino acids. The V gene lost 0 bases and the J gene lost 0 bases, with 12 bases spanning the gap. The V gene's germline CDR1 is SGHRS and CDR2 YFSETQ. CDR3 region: CASSLAIGEMNTEAFF. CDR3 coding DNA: TGCGCCAGCAGCTTGGCCATCGGGGAAATGAACACTGAAGCTTTCTTT.

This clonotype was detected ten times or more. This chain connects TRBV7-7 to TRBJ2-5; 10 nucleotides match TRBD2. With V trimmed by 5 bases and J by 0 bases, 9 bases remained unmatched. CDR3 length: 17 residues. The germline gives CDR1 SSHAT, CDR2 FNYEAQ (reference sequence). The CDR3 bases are TGTGCCAGCAGCCCGAAACCGGGACTAGCGTACCAAGAGACCCAGTACTTC. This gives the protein CASSPKPGLAYQETQYF.

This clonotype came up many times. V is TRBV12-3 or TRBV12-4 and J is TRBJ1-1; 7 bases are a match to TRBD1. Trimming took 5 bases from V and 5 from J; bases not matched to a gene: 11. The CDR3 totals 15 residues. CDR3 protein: CASSIPTGLGTEAFF. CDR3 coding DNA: TGTGCCAGCAGTATCCCGACAGGGCTAGGAACTGAAGCTTTCTTT.

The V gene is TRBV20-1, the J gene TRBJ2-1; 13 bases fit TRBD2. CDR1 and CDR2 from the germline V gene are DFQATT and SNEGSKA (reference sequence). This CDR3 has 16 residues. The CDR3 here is CRATGTSGIKYNEQFF. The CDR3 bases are TGCAGAGCCACCGGGACTAGCGGGATAAAATACAATGAGCAGTTCTTC.

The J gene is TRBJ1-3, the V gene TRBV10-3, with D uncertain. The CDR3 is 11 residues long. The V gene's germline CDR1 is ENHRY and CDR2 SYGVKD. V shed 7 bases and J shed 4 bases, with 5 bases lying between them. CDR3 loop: CAITSGNTIYF. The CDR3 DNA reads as TGTGCCATCACTTCGGGAAACACCATATATTTT.

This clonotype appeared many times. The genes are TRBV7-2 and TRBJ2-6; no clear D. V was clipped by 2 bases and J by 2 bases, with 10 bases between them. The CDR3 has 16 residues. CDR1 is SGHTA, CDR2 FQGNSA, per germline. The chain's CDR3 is CASSLMGSAGANVLTF. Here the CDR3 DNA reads TGTGCCAGCAGCTTAATGGGATCAGCTGGGGCCAACGTCCTGACTTTC. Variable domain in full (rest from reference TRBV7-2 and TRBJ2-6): GAGVSQSPSNKVTEKGKDVELRCDPISGHTALYWYRQSLGQGLEFLIYFQGNSAPDKSGLPSDRFSAERTGGSVSTLTIQRTQQEDSAVYLCASSLMGSAGANVLTFGAGSRLTVL.

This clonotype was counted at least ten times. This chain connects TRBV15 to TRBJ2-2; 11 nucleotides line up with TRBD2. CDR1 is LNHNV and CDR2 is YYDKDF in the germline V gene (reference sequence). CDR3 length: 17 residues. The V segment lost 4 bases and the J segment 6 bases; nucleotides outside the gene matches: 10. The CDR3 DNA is TGTGCCACCAGCACCCAACCCGGGACTAGCGGAGCCGGGGAGCTGTTTTTT. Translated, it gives CATSTQPGTSGAGELFF.

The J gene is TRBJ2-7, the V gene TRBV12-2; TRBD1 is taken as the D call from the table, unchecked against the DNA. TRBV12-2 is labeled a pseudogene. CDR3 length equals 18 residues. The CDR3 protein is CASRLLAGTGESSYEQYV. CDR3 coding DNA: TGTGCAAGTCGCCTCCTCGCCGGGACAGGGGAAAGCTCCTACGAGCAGTACGTC.

The DNA of the CDR3 is TGTGCCAGCACCCCAGGGGGCTTTTATAATTCACCCCTCCACTTT. Its translation is CASTPGGFYNSPLHF. J is TRBJ1-6 and V is TRBV3-1, with 8 bases identical to TRBD1. This CDR3 is built from 15 residues. Germline CDR1 is LGHDT and CDR2 is YNNKEL (reference sequence). V lost 7 bases, J lost 4 bases, and 6 bases stayed unmatched. Complete variable domain (other parts from reference TRBV3-1 and TRBJ1-6): DTAVSQTPKYLVTQMGNDKSIKCEQNLGHDTMYWYKQDSKKFLKIMFSYNNKELIINETVPNRFSPKSPDKAHLNLHINSLELGDSAVYFCASTPGGFYNSPLHFGNGTRLTVT.

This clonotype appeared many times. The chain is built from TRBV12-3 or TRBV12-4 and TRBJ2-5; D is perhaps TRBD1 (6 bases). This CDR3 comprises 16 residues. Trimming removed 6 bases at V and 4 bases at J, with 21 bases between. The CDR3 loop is CASSPLGWGQGETQYF. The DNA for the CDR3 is TGTGCCAGCAGCCCTCTAGGCTGGGGGCAAGGAGAGACCCAGTACTTC.

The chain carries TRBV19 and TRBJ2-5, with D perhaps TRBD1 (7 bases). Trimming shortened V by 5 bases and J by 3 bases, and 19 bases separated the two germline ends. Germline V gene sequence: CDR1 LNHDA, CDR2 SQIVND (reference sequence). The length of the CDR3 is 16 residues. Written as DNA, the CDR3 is TGTGCCAGTAGTCTCGGCGGGACAGCGAAAGAAGAGACCCAGTACTTC. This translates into CASSLGGTAKEETQYF.

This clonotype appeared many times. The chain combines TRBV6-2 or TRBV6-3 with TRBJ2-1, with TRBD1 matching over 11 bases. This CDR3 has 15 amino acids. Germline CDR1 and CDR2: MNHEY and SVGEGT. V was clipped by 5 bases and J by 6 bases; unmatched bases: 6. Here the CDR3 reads CASSTRDRGSNEQFF. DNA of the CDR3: TGTGCCAGCAGTACCCGGGACAGGGGGAGCAATGAGCAGTTCTTC.

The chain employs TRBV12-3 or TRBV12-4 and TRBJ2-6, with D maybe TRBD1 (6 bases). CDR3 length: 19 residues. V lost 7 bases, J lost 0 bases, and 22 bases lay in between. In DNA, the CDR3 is TGTGCCAGCACCGATACAGGGCCGCTAGCCCGCTCTGGGGCCAACGTCCTGACTTTC. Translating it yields CASTDTGPLARSGANVLTF.

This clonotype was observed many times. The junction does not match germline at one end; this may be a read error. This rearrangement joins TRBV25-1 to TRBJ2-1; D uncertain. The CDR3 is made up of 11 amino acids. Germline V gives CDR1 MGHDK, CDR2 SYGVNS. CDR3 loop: CASSEGELRSF. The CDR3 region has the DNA TGTGCCAGCAGTGAAGGGGAACTGAGGTCCTTC.

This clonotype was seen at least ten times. The CDR3: CASSPDRGLTGELFF. The CDR3 DNA reads as TGCGCCAGCAGCCCGGACAGGGGCCTCACCGGGGAGCTGTTTTTT. This chain connects TRBV5-1 to TRBJ2-2; TRBD1 agrees at 9 bases. Trimming removed 4 bases from V and 4 bases from J; junction bases left unmatched: 5. In germline, CDR1 is SGHRS, CDR2 YFSETQ. The CDR3 runs to 15 residues. The complete variable domain, with remaining parts taken from reference TRBV5-1 and TRBJ2-2, reads KAGVTQTPRYLIKTRGQQVTLSCSPISGHRSVSWYQQTPGQGLQFLFEYFSETQRNKGNFPGRFSGRQFSNSRSEMNVSTLELGDSALYLCASSPDRGLTGELFFGEGSRLTVL.

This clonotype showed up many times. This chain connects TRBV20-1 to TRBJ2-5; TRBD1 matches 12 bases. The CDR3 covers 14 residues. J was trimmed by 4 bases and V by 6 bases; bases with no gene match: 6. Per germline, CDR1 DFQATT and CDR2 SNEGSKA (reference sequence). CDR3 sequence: CSAQGQGATETQYF. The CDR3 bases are TGCAGTGCCCAGGGACAGGGGGCTACAGAGACCCAGTACTTC.

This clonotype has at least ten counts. The DNA of the CDR3 is TGTGCCAGCAGCTTGGACAGGGCATACGAGCAGTACTTC. Residues: CASSLDRAYEQYF. V gene TRBV7-9 combines with J gene TRBJ2-7; 8 bases align to TRBD1. The junction had 2 bases not matched to a gene; V was cut back by 3 bases and J by 4 bases. Germline CDR1 reads SEHNR; CDR2 reads FQNEAQ (reference sequence). The CDR3 runs to 13 residues.

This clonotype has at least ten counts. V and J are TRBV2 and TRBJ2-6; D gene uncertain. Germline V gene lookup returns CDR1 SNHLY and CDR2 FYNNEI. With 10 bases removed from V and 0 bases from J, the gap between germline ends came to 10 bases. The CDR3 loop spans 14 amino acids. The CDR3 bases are TGTGCCATTCTTAGAAGCTCTGGGGCCAACGTCCTGACTTTC. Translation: CAILRSSGANVLTF.

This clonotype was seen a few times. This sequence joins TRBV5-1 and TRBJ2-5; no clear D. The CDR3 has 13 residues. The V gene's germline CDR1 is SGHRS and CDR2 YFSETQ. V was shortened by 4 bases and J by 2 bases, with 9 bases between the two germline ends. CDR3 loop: CASSEEIQETQYF. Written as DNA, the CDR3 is TGCGCCAGCAGCGAAGAGATACAAGAGACCCAGTACTTC. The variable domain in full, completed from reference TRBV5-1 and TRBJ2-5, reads KAGVTQTPRYLIKTRGQQVTLSCSPISGHRSVSWYQQTPGQGLQFLFEYFSETQRNKGNFPGRFSGRQFSNSRSEMNVSTLELGDSALYLCASSEEIQETQYFGPGTRLLVL.

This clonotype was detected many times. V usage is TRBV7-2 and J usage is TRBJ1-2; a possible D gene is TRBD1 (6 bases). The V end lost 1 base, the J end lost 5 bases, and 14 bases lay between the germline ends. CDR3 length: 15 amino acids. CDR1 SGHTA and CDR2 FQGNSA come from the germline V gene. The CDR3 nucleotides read TGTGCCAGCAGCTTAGATACAGGGTTCGGTTATGGCTACACCTTC. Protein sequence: CASSLDTGFGYGYTF.

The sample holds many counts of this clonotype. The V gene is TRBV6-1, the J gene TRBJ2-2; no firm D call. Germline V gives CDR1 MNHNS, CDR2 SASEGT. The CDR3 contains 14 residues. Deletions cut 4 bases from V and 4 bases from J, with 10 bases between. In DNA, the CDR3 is TGTGCCAGCAGTGGGGGTGGTGGCACCGGGGAGCTGTTTTTT. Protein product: CASSGGGGTGELFF.

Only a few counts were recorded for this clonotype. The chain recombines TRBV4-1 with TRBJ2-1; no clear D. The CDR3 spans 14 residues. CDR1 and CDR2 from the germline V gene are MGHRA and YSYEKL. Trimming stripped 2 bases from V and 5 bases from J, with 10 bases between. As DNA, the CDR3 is TGCGCCAGCAGCCAACTAGAAGGTAACAATGAGCAGTTCTTC. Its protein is CASSQLEGNNEQFF.

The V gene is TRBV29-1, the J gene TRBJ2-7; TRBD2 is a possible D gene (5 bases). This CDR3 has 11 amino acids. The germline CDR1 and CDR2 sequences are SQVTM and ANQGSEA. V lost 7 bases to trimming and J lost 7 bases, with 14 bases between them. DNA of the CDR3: TGCAGCGCCCTATTCGGGGAGGAGCAGTACTTC. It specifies CSALFGEEQYF.

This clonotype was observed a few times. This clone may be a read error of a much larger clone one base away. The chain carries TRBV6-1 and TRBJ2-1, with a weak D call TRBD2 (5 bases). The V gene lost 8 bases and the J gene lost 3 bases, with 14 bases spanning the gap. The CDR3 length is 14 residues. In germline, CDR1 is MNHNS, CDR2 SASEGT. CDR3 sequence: CASVPAGFYNEQFF. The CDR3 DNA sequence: TGTGCCAGCGTCCCTGCGGGCTTCTACAATGAGCAGTTCTTC.

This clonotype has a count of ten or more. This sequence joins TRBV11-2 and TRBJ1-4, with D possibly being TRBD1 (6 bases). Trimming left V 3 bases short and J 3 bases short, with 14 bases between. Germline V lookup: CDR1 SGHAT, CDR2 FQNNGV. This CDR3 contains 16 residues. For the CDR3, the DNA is TGTGCCAGCAGCTTTCAGGGGAGGGTACCTAATGAAAAACTGTTTTTT. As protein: CASSFQGRVPNEKLFF.

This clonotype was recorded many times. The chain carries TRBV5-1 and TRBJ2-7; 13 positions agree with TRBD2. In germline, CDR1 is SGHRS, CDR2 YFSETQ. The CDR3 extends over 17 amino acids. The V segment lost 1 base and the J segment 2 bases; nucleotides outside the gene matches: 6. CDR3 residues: CASSLLPTSGRAYEQYV. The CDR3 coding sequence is TGCGCCAGCAGCTTGTTGCCAACTAGCGGGAGGGCCTACGAGCAGTACGTC.

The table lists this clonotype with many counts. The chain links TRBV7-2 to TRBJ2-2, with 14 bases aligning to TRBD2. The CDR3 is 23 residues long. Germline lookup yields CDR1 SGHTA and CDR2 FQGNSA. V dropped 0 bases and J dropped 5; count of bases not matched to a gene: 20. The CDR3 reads CASSLAPFLPTTSGRADTGELFF. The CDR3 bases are TGTGCCAGCAGCTTAGCCCCTTTTCTCCCCACGACTAGCGGGAGGGCCGATACCGGGGAGCTGTTTTTT.